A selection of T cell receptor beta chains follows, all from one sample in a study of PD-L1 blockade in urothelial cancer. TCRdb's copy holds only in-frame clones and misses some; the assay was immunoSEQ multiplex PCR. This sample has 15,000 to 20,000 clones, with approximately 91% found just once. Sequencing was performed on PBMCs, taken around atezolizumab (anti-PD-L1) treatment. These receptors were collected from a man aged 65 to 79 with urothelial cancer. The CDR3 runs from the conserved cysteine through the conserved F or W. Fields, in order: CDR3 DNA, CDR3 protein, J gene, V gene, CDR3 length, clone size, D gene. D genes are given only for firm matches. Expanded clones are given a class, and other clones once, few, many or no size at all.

DNA: TGTGCCACCCTGGGGTCGGGGTTGAACGAGCAGTACTTC
CDR3: CATLGSGLNEQYF
J: TRBJ2-7
V: TRBV19
length: 13
size: NA
D: NA

DNA: TGTGCCAGCAGTGTAGGGACATACTCCTACAATGAGCAGTTCTTC
CDR3: CASSVGTYSYNEQFF
J: TRBJ2-1
V: TRBV2
length: 15
size: NA
D: NA

DNA: TGCGCCAGCAGCCCGACAGGGGGAGGTGAAAAACTGTTTTTT
CDR3: CASSPTGGGEKLFF
J: TRBJ1-4
V: TRBV5-1
length: 14
size: NA
D: TRBD1

DNA: TGTGCCAGCAGCTTAGTGAAAGGGGGAACAGATACGCAGTATTTT
CDR3: CASSLVKGGTDTQYF
J: TRBJ2-3
V: TRBV7-8
length: 15
size: NA
D: NA

DNA: TGTGCCAGCAGTGAATTGTCCCGGGCCGGGGAGCTGTTTTTT
CDR3: CASSELSRAGELFF
J: TRBJ2-2
V: TRBV2
length: 14
size: NA
D: NA

DNA: TGTGCCAGCTCGGGGAACACTGAAGCTTTCTTT
CDR3: CASSGNTEAFF
J: TRBJ1-1
V: TRBV28
length: 11
size: NA
D: NA

DNA: TGTGCCAGTAGCCGACAGGGTAGGTCTGAAGCTTTCTTT
CDR3: CASSRQGRSEAFF
J: TRBJ1-1
V: TRBV19
length: 13
size: NA
D: TRBD1

DNA: TGTGCCTGGTCCACAGGTAGTGGGAATCAGCCCCAGCATTTT
CDR3: CAWSTGSGNQPQHF
J: TRBJ1-5
V: TRBV30
length: 14
size: NA
D: NA

DNA: TGCGCCAGCAGCATCCGACAGGGGGGTAATGAAAAACTGTTTTTT
CDR3: CASSIRQGGNEKLFF
J: TRBJ1-4
V: TRBV5-1
length: 15
size: NA
D: TRBD1

DNA: TGTGCCACCAGCAGAGATCGGGGGATCGCCGGGGAGCTGTTTTTT
CDR3: CATSRDRGIAGELFF
J: TRBJ2-2
V: TRBV15
length: 15
size: NA
D: NA

DNA: TGTGCCAGCTCACAACAGGCAACTAATGAAAAACTGTTTTTT
CDR3: CASSQQATNEKLFF
J: TRBJ1-4
V: TRBV18
length: 14
size: once
D: NA

DNA: TGTGCCAGCAGCTCGGCGGGTTTGGGCCAAGAGACCCAGTACTTC
CDR3: CASSSAGLGQETQYF
J: TRBJ2-5
V: TRBV11-2
length: 15
size: NA
D: NA

DNA: TGTGCCAGCTCACCACCGACAGTTCCTATGAACACTGAAGCTTTCTTT
CDR3: CASSPPTVPMNTEAFF
J: TRBJ1-1
V: TRBV18
length: 16
size: NA
D: NA

DNA: TGTGCCAGCAGCCCGAGGACATCCTCGGGCTACACCTTC
CDR3: CASSPRTSSGYTF
J: TRBJ1-2
V: TRBV5-6
length: 13
size: NA
D: NA

DNA: TGCGCCAGCAGCTCCGACAGGGTAGCGAACACCGGGGAGCTGTTTTTT
CDR3: CASSSDRVANTGELFF
J: TRBJ2-2
V: TRBV5-1
length: 16
size: NA
D: TRBD1

DNA: TGTGCCAGCAGCTTGACAGGGACCCAGTATTTT
CDR3: CASSLTGTQYF
J: TRBJ2-3
V: TRBV5-6
length: 11
size: NA
D: NA

DNA: TGTGCCAGTAGTAACGGACACTATCAGCCCCAGCATTTT
CDR3: CASSNGHYQPQHF
J: TRBJ1-5
V: TRBV19
length: 13
size: once
D: NA

DNA: TGTGCCAGCAGCTTAACCCAGTCAATCACCGGGGAGCTGTTTTTT
CDR3: CASSLTQSITGELFF
J: TRBJ2-2
V: TRBV11-2
length: 15
size: NA
D: NA

DNA: TGCGCCAGCAGCCAAGAGGGCAGATGGGAAAAACTGTTTTTT
CDR3: CASSQEGRWEKLFF
J: TRBJ1-4
V: TRBV4-1
length: 14
size: NA
D: NA

DNA: TGTGCCAGTCATAGGGGGAATGAGCAGTTCTTC
CDR3: CASHRGNEQFF
J: TRBJ2-1
V: TRBV2
length: 11
size: NA
D: NA

DNA: TGCGCCAGCAGCTTGTCGGGTGGCGGGACAGGGCTCTCTGGGGCCAACGTCCTGACTTTC
CDR3: CASSLSGGGTGLSGANVLTF
J: TRBJ2-6
V: TRBV5-1
length: 20
size: NA
D: TRBD1

DNA: TGTGCCAGCAGCTTAGTTGTGGGGACAAGTGAGCAGTTCTTC
CDR3: CASSLVVGTSEQFF
J: TRBJ2-1
V: TRBV7-6
length: 14
size: few
D: NA